The 10 T cell receptor beta chains below come from one sample, sequenced in a study of blood T cell repertoires in COVID-19. Only in-frame clones appear in the TCRdb table, and some are missing; sequencing was by immunoSEQ multiplex PCR. Among around 85,000 clones listed, roughly 90% were seen once. The sequenced sample was peripheral blood. The receptor source for this set is a woman older than 75 with active or convalescent COVID-19.

This chain's CDR3 is CASSFGSSTDTQYF. The CDR3, as DNA: TGCGCCAGCAGCTTTGGCAGTAGCACAGATACGCAGTATTTT. The rearrangement uses TRBV5-1 and TRBJ2-3; D is unclear. The germline V gene encodes CDR1 SGHRS and CDR2 YFSETQ. The CDR3 totals 14 residues. V was shortened by 2 bases and J by 0 bases, with 7 bases between the two germline ends. Complete variable domain (other parts from reference TRBV5-1 and TRBJ2-3): KAGVTQTPRYLIKTRGQQVTLSCSPISGHRSVSWYQQTPGQGLQFLFEYFSETQRNKGNFPGRFSGRQFSNSRSEMNVSTLELGDSALYLCASSFGSSTDTQYFGPGTRLTVL.

This rearrangement joins TRBV27 to TRBJ2-7; 9 bases fit TRBD2. The length of the CDR3 is 18 residues. Germline values: CDR1 MNHEY, CDR2 SMNVEV (reference sequence). V lost 6 bases to trimming and J lost 0 bases; unmatched junction nucleotides: 15. The CDR3 nucleotides read TGTGCCAGCAGCCCCTCCAGGCTGCTAGCGGGGAACTCCTACGAGCAGTACTTC. It encodes CASSPSRLLAGNSYEQYF.

The J gene is TRBJ2-7, the V gene TRBV24-1; 7 nucleotides match TRBD1. The trim removed 4 bases at V and 3 bases at J, leaving 8 bases unmatched. Germline V gives CDR1 KGHDR, CDR2 SFDVKD. The CDR3 spans 15 residues. The DNA for the CDR3 is TGTGCCACCAGTGACCACCGGGACAGTTACTACGAGCAGTACTTC. This sequence encodes CATSDHRDSYYEQYF.

V and J are TRBV9 and TRBJ2-7; D is unclear. Germline loops: CDR1 SGDLS, CDR2 YYNGEE. Trimming stripped 1 base from V and 7 bases from J, with 12 bases between. This CDR3 is built from 13 residues. Here the CDR3 reads CASSVSALGEQYF. In nucleotides, the CDR3 is TGTGCCAGCAGCGTATCCGCCCTCGGGGAGCAGTACTTC.

The J gene is TRBJ1-1, the V gene TRBV20-1; D uncertain. Trimming removed 3 bases from V and 0 bases from J, with 14 bases in between. The CDR3 totals 15 residues. Germline CDR1 and CDR2: DFQATT and SNEGSKA (reference sequence). As DNA, the CDR3 is TGCAGTGCTAGTTACGGCAGGACTATGAACACTGAAGCTTTCTTT. It encodes CSASYGRTMNTEAFF.

The chain employs TRBV6-2 or TRBV6-3 and TRBJ1-1; TRBD1 matches 8 bases. Germline lookup yields CDR1 MNHEY and CDR2 SVGEGT. J was trimmed by 0 bases and V by 0 bases; bases with no gene match: 12. This CDR3 region has 19 residues. CDR3 DNA sequence: TGTGCCAGCAGTTACTCGGACAGGGATTTTATCCCTATGAACACTGAAGCTTTCTTT. It encodes CASSYSDRDFIPMNTEAFF.

The gene calls are TRBV21-1 and TRBJ1-5. TRBV21-1 represents a pseudogene. CDR3 length: 15 residues. DNA for the CDR3: TGTGCCAGCAGCAGCCCCCGGGGGGCTAGTCAGCCCCAGCATTTT. Translated, it gives CASSSPRGASQPQHF.

The J gene is TRBJ1-4, the V gene TRBV29-1; the D gene is possibly TRBD1 (5 bases). CDR3 length: 12 residues. Germline CDR1 SQVTM, CDR2 ANQGSEA. The CDR3 loop is CSAGRTNEKLFF. The CDR3 DNA sequence: TGCAGTGCAGGGAGGACTAATGAAAAACTGTTTTTT.

The DNA for the CDR3 is TGTGCCAGCAGCTGGAGCGAAGCGGAGCAGTACTTC. Residues: CASSWSEAEQYF. The chain has TRBV7-2 and TRBJ2-7; the D is unclear. CDR3 length: 12 amino acids. V was shortened by 4 bases and J by 7 bases, with 11 bases between the two germline ends. CDR1 and CDR2 from the germline V gene are SGHTA and FQGNSA.

V is TRBV5-1 and J is TRBJ1-4; tentative D call: TRBD1 (5 bases). The CDR3 is 15 amino acids. V lost 4 bases and J lost 7, with 17 bases in between. The V gene's germline CDR1 is SGHRS and CDR2 YFSETQ. The CDR3: CASSAGTLVFEKLFF. The CDR3 region has the DNA TGCGCCAGCAGCGCTGGGACTTTGGTATTTGAAAAACTGTTTTTT.